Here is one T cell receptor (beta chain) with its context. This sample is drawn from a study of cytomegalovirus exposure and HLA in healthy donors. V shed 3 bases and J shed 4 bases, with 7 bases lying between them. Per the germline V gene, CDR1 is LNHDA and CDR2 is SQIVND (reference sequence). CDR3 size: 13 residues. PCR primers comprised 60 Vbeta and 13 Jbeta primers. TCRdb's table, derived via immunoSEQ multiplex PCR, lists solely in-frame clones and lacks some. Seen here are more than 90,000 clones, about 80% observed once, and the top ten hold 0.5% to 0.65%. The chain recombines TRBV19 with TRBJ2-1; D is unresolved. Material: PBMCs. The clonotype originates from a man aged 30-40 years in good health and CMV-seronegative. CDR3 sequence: CASSIRKYNEQFF. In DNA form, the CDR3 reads TGTGCCAGTAGTATCAGAAAGTACAATGAGCAGTTCTTC.